Reported below is one TCR beta chain. What it binds is unknown. Isolated RNA was reverse transcribed in full, so expressed TCRB transcripts were sequenced. The protocol was immunoSEQ multiplex PCR, while the TCRdb copy is restricted to in-frame clones and leaves out a portion. The sample yields hundreds of thousands of clones, over 14% seen once. The data were obtained in a study of beta chain features in type 1 diabetes. Study results and limitations: All four CD4+ subsets of Type 1 diabetes patients contained TCRB CDR3s that were moderately but significantly shorter. Comparison showed that naive, central memory and Treg TCRB repertoires appeared more similar among patients than among healthy donors.

The CDR3 extends over 12 amino acids. With 7 bases removed from V and 7 bases from J, the gap between germline ends came to 13 bases. Germline assignment: CDR1 LNHDA and CDR2 SQIVND (reference sequence). Sequences were obtained from naive CD4+ T cells from blood. This receptor was obtained from a man younger than 35 with type 1 diabetes. The V gene is TRBV19, the J gene TRBJ1-2; D remains unclear. The CDR3 protein is CASTNYGGGYTF. The CDR3 DNA reads TGTGCCAGTACTAATTACGGCGGTGGCTACACCTTC.